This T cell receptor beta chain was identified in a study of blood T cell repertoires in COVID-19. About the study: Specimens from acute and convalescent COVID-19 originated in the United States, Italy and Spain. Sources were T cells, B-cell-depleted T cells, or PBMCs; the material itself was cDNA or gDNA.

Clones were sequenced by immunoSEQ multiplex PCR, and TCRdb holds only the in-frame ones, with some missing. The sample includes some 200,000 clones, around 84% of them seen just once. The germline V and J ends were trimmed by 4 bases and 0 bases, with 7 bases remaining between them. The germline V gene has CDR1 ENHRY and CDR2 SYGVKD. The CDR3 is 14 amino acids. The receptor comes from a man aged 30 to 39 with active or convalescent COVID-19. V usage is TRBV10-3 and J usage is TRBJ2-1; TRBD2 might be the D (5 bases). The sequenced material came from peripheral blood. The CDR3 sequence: CAISGGSSYNEQFF. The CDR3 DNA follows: TGTGCCATCAGTGGAGGGTCCTCCTACAATGAGCAGTTCTTC.